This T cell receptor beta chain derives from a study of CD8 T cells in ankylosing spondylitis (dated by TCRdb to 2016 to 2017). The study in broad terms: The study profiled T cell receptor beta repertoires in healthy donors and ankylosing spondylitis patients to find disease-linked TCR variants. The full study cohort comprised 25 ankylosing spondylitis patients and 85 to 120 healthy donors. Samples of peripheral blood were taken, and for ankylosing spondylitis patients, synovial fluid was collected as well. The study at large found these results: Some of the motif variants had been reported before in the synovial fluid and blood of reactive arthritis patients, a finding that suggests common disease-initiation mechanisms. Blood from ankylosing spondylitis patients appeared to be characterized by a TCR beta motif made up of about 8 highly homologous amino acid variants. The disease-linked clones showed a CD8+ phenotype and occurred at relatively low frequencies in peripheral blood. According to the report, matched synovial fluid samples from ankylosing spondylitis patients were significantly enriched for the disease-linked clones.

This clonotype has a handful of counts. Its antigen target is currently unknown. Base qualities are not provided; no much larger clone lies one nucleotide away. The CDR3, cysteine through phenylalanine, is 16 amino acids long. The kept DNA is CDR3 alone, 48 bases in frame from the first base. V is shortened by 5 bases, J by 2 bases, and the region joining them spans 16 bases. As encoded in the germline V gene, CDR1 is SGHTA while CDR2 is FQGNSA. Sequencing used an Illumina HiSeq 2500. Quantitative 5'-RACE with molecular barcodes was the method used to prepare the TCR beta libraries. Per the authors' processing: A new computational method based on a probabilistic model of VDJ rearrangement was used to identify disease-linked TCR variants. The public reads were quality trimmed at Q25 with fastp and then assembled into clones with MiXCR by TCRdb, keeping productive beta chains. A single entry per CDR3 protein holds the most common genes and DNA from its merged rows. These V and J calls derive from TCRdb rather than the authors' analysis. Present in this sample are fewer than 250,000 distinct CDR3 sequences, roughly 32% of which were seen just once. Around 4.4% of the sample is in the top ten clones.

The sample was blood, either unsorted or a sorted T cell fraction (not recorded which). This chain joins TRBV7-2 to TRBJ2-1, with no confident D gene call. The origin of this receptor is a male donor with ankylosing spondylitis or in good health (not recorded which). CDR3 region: CASSPDPLGPYNEQFF. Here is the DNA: TGTGCCAGCAGCCCCGACCCCCTGGGCCCCTACAATGAGCAGTTCTTC. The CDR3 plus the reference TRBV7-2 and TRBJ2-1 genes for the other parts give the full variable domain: GAGVSQSPSNKVTEKGKDVELRCDPISGHTALYWYRQSLGQGLEFLIYFQGNSAPDKSGLPSDRFSAERTGGSVSTLTIQRTQQEDSAVYLCASSPDPLGPYNEQFFGPGTRLTVL.